This entry lists 5 T cell receptor beta chains sequenced from one sample in a study of OX40 agonist ivuxolimab in advanced cancers. The library was generated by the immunoSEQ multiplex PCR assay. As stored in TCRdb, this immuneACCESS dataset retains in-frame rearrangements with V and J assigned. A fraction of the clones does not appear; measured against another copy, unresolved V genes explain less than half of the discrepancy, and the remainder lacks a known reason. The sample records more than 55,000 clones, 81% of which are singletons. Of the sample, approximately 5% is held by the ten largest clones. This sample comprised CD4+ or CD8+ T cells sorted from blood, obtained in a trial of the OX40 agonist ivuxolimab. Receptors were obtained from an adult with an advanced solid tumor such as melanoma, head and neck, liver or kidney cancer.

The CDR3 DNA is TGTGCCACCCAAGACGGACGCTCCTACGAGCAGTACTTC. Translating it yields CATQDGRSYEQYF. This rearrangement joins TRBV6-1 to TRBJ2-7, with no clear D. Germline V gives CDR1 MNHNS, CDR2 SASEGT. V gave up 10 bases and J gave up 0 bases, with 13 bases separating them. This CDR3 has 13 amino acids.

The V call is TRBV6-4, the J call TRBJ1-1; D is unclear. The CDR3 runs 13 residues. Germline assignment: CDR1 MRHNA and CDR2 SNTAGT. Trimming left V 2 bases short and J 7 bases short, with 11 bases between. CDR3 protein: CASSDRAGHEAFF. As DNA, the CDR3 is TGTGCCAGCAGTGACCGGGCCGGTCATGAAGCTTTCTTT.

This clone appeared a few times. This rearrangement joins TRBV29-1 to TRBJ1-2; 12 nucleotides line up with TRBD1. The CDR3 is 16 amino acids. V gave up 0 bases and J gave up 2 bases; unmatched junction bases: 4. Germline lookup yields CDR1 SQVTM and CDR2 ANQGSEA. The chain's CDR3 is CSVEDQGQGANYGYTF. The CDR3 nucleotides read TGCAGCGTTGAAGATCAGGGACAGGGGGCGAACTATGGCTACACCTTC. The full variable domain, with the rest looked up from reference TRBV29-1 and TRBJ1-2, is SAVISQKPSRDICQRGTSLTIQCQVDSQVTMMFWYRQQPGQSLTLIATANQGSEATYESGFVIDKFPISRPNLTFSTLTVSNMSPEDSSIYLCSVEDQGQGANYGYTFGSGTRLTVV.

This clone showed up just once. The chain links TRBV14 to TRBJ2-1; D call uncertain. The V and J ends lost 0 bases and 2 bases respectively, with 8 bases between them. The CDR3 is 15 residues long. Germline lookup yields CDR1 SGHDN and CDR2 FVKESK. CDR3 amino acids: CASSQETPPYNEQFF. DNA of the CDR3: TGTGCCAGCAGCCAAGAAACCCCCCCCTACAATGAGCAGTTCTTC.

V and J are TRBV19 and TRBJ2-4; D is uncertain. Trimming took 3 bases from V and 0 from J, leaving 15 bases between them. The CDR3 spans 17 residues. Germline CDR1 LNHDA, CDR2 SQIVND (reference sequence). Here the CDR3 reads CASSMIGTVIAKNIQYF. Written as DNA, the CDR3 is TGTGCCAGTAGTATGATAGGTACAGTCATAGCCAAAAACATTCAGTACTTC.